This T cell receptor beta chain appears in the sequencing data of a study of T-cell reconstitution after alpha-beta-depleted transplantation in children. Molecular barcoding with unique molecular identifiers was used for the TCRbeta library. TCRdb recomputed calls from the PCR reads with MiXCR, one row per CDR3 protein. The sample lists roughly 110,000 distinct CDR3 sequences; about a tenth were seen once. This clonotype has more than one count but fewer than ten. V shed 6 bases and J 4 bases; nucleotides not matched to a gene: 14. The CDR3 loop spans 17 amino acids. Germline values: CDR1 MNHNS, CDR2 SASEGT.

The material was PBMCs, obtained before TCRalphabeta/CD19-depleted stem cell transplant. The source is a boy aged 2 to 10 with acute lymphoblastic leukemia, due to receive a stem cell transplant. V gene TRBV6-1 combines with J gene TRBJ1-1; TRBD1 matches 10 bases. CDR3 sequence: CASRRGQGRPKGTEAFF. DNA for the CDR3: TGTGCCAGCAGACGGGGACAGGGGCGCCCCAAGGGCACTGAAGCTTTCTTT.